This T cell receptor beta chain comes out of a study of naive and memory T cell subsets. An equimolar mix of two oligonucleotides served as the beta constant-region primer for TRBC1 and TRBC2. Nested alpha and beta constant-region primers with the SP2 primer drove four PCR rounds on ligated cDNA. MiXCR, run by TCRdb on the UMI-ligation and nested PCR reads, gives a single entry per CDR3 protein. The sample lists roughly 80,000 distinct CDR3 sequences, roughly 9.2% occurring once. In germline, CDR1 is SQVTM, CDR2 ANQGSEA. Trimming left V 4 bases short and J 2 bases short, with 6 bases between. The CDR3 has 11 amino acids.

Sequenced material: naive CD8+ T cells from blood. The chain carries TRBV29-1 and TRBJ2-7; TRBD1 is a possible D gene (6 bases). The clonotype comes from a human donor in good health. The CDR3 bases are TGCAGCGTTGGGACAGCCTACGAGCAGTACTTC. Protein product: CSVGTAYEQYF.